This T cell receptor (beta chain) was sequenced for a study of T cells in Graves' hyperthyroidism and ophthalmopathy. Study in general: Peripheral blood was secured at the point of initial diagnosis, before any treatment.

The table lists this clonotype with a few counts. This could be a read error, since a much larger clone is one nucleotide away. Among ophthalmopathy patients, the Clinical Activity Score reached at least 3, the NOSPECS grade reached at least 4, and duration remained under 3 months. The V and J ends lost 5 bases and 7 bases, in that order; junction bases with no gene match: 10. The CDR3 spans 14 residues. Germline V gene lookup returns CDR1 SGHTA and CDR2 FQGNSA. RNA transcripts served as the template for amplifying TCR beta CDR3 regions. With the HTBI primer set, the TCR CDR3 went through a first round of RT-PCR. One entry per CDR3 protein results from TCRdb running MiXCR on the multiplex PCR reads. The repertoire holds around 250,000 distinct CDR3 sequences, with about 16% as singletons.

The sequencing sample was made of blood. This clonotype was sampled from a woman aged 18-29 years with Graves' ophthalmopathy. This sequence joins TRBV7-2 and TRBJ2-5; TRBD2 aligns across 7 bases. The CDR3 protein is CASSNWEGLGTQYF. CDR3 DNA: TGTGCCAGCAGCAATTGGGAGGGACTCGGGACCCAGTACTTC. The variable domain in full, completed from reference TRBV7-2 and TRBJ2-5, reads GAGVSQSPSNKVTEKGKDVELRCDPISGHTALYWYRQSLGQGLEFLIYFQGNSAPDKSGLPSDRFSAERTGGSVSTLTIQRTQQEDSAVYLCASSNWEGLGTQYFGPGTRLLVL.